The 14 T cell receptor beta chains listed next were all sequenced from one sample in a study of technical replicates of blood from several donors. Measured with immunoSEQ multiplex PCR; TCRdb has only the in-frame clones, and not every one. The sample lists 75,000 to 80,000 clones; roughly 94% were seen once. Input material: T cells isolated from PBMCs. The origin of the receptors is a human donor in good health.

The CDR3 DNA is TGTGCCAGCAGCTTGGCTGGCGGGAGGGCTGAGCAGTACTTC. This codes for CASSLAGGRAEQYF. The chain links TRBV5-4 to TRBJ2-7; 9 bases match TRBD2. Trimming took 0 bases from V and 7 from J; bases not matched to a gene: 5. Germline V lookup: CDR1 SGHNT, CDR2 YYREEE (reference sequence). The CDR3 runs 14 residues.

The chain's CDR3 is CASSVALQGTNYGYTF. The CDR3 coding sequence is TGTGCCAGCAGCGTAGCTCTACAGGGGACTAACTATGGCTACACCTTC. The chain recombines TRBV9 with TRBJ1-2; the match to TRBD1 covers 7 bases. CDR3 length equals 16 residues. Trimming cost V 0 bases and J 0 bases; bases outside gene matches: 5. Looked up from germline, CDR1 is SGDLS and CDR2 is YYNGEE.

V gene TRBV28 combines with J gene TRBJ2-7, with TRBD2 identical over 8 bases. This CDR3 is built from 16 residues. Trimming cost V 6 bases and J 2 bases; bases outside gene matches: 12. Germline CDR1 is MDHEN and CDR2 is SYDVKM. The DNA of the CDR3 is TGTGCCAGCAGCTTTGTCTTTAGCGGGATCGCCTACGAGCAGTACTTC. Protein sequence: CASSFVFSGIAYEQYF.

J is TRBJ2-7 and V is TRBV5-8, with TRBD1 identical over 7 bases. The CDR3 totals 16 residues. Germline values: CDR1 SGHTS, CDR2 YDEGEE. V was pared by 4 bases and J by 0 bases, with 10 bases of the junction left unmatched. CDR3 coding DNA: TGTGCCAGCAGCCTAAGACAGGGCGCTAGCTCCTACGAGCAGTACTTC. This translates into CASSLRQGASSYEQYF. The full variable domain, its missing parts supplied by reference TRBV5-8 and TRBJ2-7, is EAGVTQSPTHLIKTRGQQATLRCSPISGHTSVYWYQQALGLGLQFLLWYDEGEERNRGNFPPRFSGRQFPNYSSELNVNALELEDSALYLCASSLRQGASSYEQYFGPGTRLTVT.

The rearrangement links TRBV7-3 to TRBJ2-3; 10 bases line up with TRBD2. CDR3 length: 15 residues. V lost 4 bases and J lost 4; bases outside the gene matches: 5. From germline, CDR1 is SGHTA and CDR2 FQGTGA. This chain's CDR3 is CASSSNSGRPDTQYF. The DNA of the CDR3 is TGTGCCAGCAGCTCGAATAGCGGGAGGCCAGATACGCAGTATTTT.

V is TRBV6-4 and J is TRBJ2-3; D unclear. CDR1 MRHNA and CDR2 SNTAGT come from the germline V gene. Trimming removed 1 base from V and 5 bases from J, with 22 bases in between. The length of the CDR3 is 18 residues. CDR3 nucleotide sequence: TGTGCCAGCAGTGACTTCCCCGACACCTCAAACGGCCGAGATACGCAGTATTTT. It is translated as CASSDFPDTSNGRDTQYF.

The chain links TRBV11-3 to TRBJ1-1; no clear D gene. Looked up from germline, CDR1 is SGHNT and CDR2 is YENEEA. The V gene lost 4 bases and the J gene lost 3 bases, with 9 bases spanning the gap. The CDR3 covers 13 residues. The CDR3 here is CASSSIDYTEAFF. CDR3 bases: TGTGCCAGCAGCTCAATAGACTACACTGAAGCTTTCTTT.

The gene calls are TRBV27 and TRBJ2-3; D gene uncertain. CDR1 MNHEY and CDR2 SMNVEV come from the germline V gene (reference sequence). This CDR3 comprises 17 residues. Trimming pared 5 bases from V and 5 bases from J, leaving 23 bases between. CDR3 DNA sequence: TGTGCCAGCAGTACACACCCCGCCGGGTACAAAAAAGATACGCAGTATTTT. Encoded protein: CASSTHPAGYKKDTQYF.

The chain employs TRBV5-1 and TRBJ1-1, with D unresolved. Germline CDR1 is SGHRS and CDR2 is YFSETQ. The CDR3 has 13 residues. V lost 6 bases to trimming and J lost 1 base, with 10 bases between them. As DNA, the CDR3 is TGCGCCAGCACTAACGCAGGGAACACTGAAGCTTTCTTT. It translates to CASTNAGNTEAFF.

V gene TRBV7-2 combines with J gene TRBJ2-3, with TRBD2 matching 13 bases. The CDR3 is 16 amino acids. V lost 4 bases and J lost 10; bases outside the gene matches: 11. Looked up from germline, CDR1 is SGHTA and CDR2 is FQGNSA. Here the CDR3 DNA reads TGTGCCAGCAGCTCCACCGGGACTAGCGGGACCTCATCGCAGTATTTT. It specifies CASSSTGTSGTSSQYF.

This chain's CDR3 is CASSPNAGTGELFF. CDR3 DNA: TGTGCCAGCAGCCCCAATGCAGGGACCGGGGAGCTGTTTTTT. V gene TRBV7-3 combines with J gene TRBJ2-2; D perhaps matches TRBD1 (5 bases). The germline V gene encodes CDR1 SGHTA and CDR2 FQGTGA. The germline V and J ends were trimmed by 5 bases and 5 bases, with 12 bases remaining between them. This CDR3 contains 14 residues.

The rearrangement uses TRBV30 and TRBJ2-7, with D possibly being TRBD2 (6 bases). The CDR3 runs 13 residues. V was shortened by 5 bases and J by 0 bases, with 11 bases between the two germline ends. From germline, CDR1 is GTSNPN and CDR2 SVGIG (reference sequence). The CDR3 sequence: CAWAGLSSYEQYF. Written as DNA, the CDR3 is TGTGCCTGGGCCGGACTAAGCTCCTACGAGCAGTACTTC.

The V and J genes are TRBV7-3 and TRBJ2-6, with 12 bases fitting TRBD2. The length of the CDR3 is 18 residues. With V trimmed by 4 bases and J by 0 bases, 4 bases remained unmatched. The germline gives CDR1 SGHTA, CDR2 FQGTGA. CDR3 coding DNA: TGTGCCAGCAGCTCGCTGACTAGCGGGGGCTCTGGGGCCAACGTCCTGACTTTC. Residues: CASSSLTSGGSGANVLTF.

V and J are TRBV5-4 and TRBJ2-1, with 7 bases that match TRBD1. CDR1 is SGHNT, CDR2 YYREEE, per germline (reference sequence). V dropped 4 bases and J dropped 3; count of bases not matched to a gene: 13. The CDR3 totals 17 residues. The CDR3 region has the DNA TGTGCCAGCAGCGTATTACAGGGGCCCCTCCTCTACAATGAGCAGTTCTTC. Translation gives CASSVLQGPLLYNEQFF.